This TCR beta chain was captured in a study of blood T cells in healthy people across ages. Study-wide results and caveats: Unsorted PBMCs prevented conclusive naive versus antigen-experienced comparison. Across the age range, TCR beta diversity per million T cells fell in a roughly linear way.

Germline values: CDR1 LGHNT, CDR2 FRNRAP. The CDR3 is 14 residues long. For the second PCR, which ran for roughly 7 to 11 cycles, a sample-barcoded 5' primer and a J-beta primer mix were used. TCRdb used MiXCR to reprocess the 5' RACE reads, holding one entry per CDR3 protein. This table holds about 1.4 million distinct CDR3 sequences, roughly 60% found once. The donors, aged about 6 to 90, were healthy Caucasians from Russia. No fewer than 5.5 micrograms of total RNA were isolated from every sample. With respect to this clonotype: Its target is not known. A read error may account for a junction end that differs from germline.

The genes are TRBV12-5 and TRBJ1-1, with no clear D. Sequences were obtained from blood. The clonotype originates from a young man in good health. CDR3 sequence (DNA): TGTGCTAGTGATTTGGTACGCGGGAACACTGAAGCTTTCTTT. Translated: CASDLVRGNTEAFF.